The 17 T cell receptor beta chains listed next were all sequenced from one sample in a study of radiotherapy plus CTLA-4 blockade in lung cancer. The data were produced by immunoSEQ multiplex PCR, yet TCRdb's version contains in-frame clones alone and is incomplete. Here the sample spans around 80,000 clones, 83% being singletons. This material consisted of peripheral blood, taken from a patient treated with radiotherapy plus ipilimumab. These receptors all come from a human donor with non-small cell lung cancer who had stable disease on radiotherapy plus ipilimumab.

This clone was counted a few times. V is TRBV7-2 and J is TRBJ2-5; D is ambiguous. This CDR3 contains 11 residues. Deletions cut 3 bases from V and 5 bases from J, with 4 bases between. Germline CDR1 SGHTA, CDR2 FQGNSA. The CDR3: CASSFAETQYF. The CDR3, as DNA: TGTGCCAGCAGCTTCGCTGAGACCCAGTACTTC.

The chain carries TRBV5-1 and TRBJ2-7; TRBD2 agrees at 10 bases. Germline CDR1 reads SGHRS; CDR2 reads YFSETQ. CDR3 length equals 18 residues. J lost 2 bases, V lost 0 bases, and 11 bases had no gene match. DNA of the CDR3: TGCGCCAGCAGCTTGGCCCTAACTAGCGGGACCATAGCCTACGAGCAGTACTTC. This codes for CASSLALTSGTIAYEQYF.

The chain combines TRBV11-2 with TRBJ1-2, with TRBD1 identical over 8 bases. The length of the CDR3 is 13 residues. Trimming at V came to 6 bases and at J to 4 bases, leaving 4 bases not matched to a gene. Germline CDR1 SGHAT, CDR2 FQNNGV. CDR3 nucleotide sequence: TGTGCCAGCAGTCGACAGGGGCCCTATGGCTACACCTTC. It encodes CASSRQGPYGYTF.

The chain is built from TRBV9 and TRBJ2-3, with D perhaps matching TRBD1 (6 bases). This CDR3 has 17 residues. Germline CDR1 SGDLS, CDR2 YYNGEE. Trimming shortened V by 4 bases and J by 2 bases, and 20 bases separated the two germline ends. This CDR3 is CASSSRMGQGNTDTQYF. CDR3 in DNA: TGTGCCAGCAGCTCCCGAATGGGGCAGGGGAACACAGATACGCAGTATTTT.

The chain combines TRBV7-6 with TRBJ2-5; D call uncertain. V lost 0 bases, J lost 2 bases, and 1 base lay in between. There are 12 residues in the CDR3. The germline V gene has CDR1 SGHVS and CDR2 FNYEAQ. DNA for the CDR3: TGTGCCAGCAGCTTAGCACAAGAGACCCAGTACTTC. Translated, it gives CASSLAQETQYF.

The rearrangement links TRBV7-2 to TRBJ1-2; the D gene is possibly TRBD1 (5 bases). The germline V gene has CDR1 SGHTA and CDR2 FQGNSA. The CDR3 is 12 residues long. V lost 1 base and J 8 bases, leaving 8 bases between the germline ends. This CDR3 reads CASSLGTTGYTF. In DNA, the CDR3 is TGTGCCAGCAGCTTAGGGACAACAGGCTACACCTTC.

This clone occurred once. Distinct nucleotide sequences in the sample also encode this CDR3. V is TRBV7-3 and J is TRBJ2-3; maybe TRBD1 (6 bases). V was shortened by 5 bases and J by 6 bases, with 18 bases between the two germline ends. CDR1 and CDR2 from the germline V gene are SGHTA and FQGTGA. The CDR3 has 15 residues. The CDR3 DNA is TGTGCCAGCAGCCGGACAGAAAGTCGATTCGATACGCAGTATTTT. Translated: CASSRTESRFDTQYF.

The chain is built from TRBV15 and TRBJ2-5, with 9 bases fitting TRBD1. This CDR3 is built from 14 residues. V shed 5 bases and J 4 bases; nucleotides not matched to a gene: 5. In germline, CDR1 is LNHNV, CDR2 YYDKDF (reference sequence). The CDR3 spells CATSVRDRAETQYF. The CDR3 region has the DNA TGTGCCACCAGCGTCCGGGACAGGGCAGAGACCCAGTACTTC. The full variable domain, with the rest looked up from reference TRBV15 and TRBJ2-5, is DAMVIQNPRYQVTQFGKPVTLSCSQTLNHNVMYWYQQKSSQAPKLLFHYYDKDFNNEADTPDNFQSRRPNTSFCFLDIRSPGLGDTAMYLCATSVRDRAETQYFGPGTRLLVL.

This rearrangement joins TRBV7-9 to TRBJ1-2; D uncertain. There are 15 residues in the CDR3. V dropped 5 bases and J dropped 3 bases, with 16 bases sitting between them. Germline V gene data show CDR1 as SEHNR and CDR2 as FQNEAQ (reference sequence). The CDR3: CASSPEAWSYYGYTF. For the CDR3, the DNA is TGTGCCAGCAGCCCAGAGGCTTGGAGCTACTATGGCTACACCTTC. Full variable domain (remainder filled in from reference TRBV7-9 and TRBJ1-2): DTGVSQNPRHKITKRGQNVTFRCDPISEHNRLYWYRQTLGQGPEFLTYFQNEAQLEKSRLLSDRFSAERPKGSFSTLEIQRTEQGDSAMYLCASSPEAWSYYGYTFGSGTRLTVV.

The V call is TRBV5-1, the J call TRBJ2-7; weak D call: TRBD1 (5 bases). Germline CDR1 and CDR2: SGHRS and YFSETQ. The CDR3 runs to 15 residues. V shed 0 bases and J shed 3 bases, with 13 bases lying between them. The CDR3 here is CASSLAPLRVYEQYF. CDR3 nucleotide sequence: TGCGCCAGCAGCTTGGCCCCTCTCAGGGTCTACGAGCAGTACTTC.

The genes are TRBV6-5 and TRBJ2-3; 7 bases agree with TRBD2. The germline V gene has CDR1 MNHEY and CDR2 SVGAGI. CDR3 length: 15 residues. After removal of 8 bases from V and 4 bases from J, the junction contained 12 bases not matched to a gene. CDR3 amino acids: CASRPGTGGADTQYF. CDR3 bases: TGTGCCAGCCGTCCCGGGACTGGGGGGGCAGATACGCAGTATTTT.

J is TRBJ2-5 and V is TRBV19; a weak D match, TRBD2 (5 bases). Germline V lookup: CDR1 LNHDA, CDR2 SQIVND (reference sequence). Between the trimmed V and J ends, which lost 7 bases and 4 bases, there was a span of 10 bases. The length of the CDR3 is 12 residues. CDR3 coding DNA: TGTGCCAGTAAGGAGGCGGGAGAGACCCAGTACTTC. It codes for CASKEAGETQYF.

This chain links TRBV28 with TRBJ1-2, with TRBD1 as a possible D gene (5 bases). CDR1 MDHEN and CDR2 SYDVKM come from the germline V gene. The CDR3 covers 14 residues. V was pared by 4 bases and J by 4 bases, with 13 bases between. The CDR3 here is CASSSGDGTYGYTF. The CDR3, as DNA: TGTGCCAGCAGTTCGGGTGACGGGACCTATGGCTACACCTTC.

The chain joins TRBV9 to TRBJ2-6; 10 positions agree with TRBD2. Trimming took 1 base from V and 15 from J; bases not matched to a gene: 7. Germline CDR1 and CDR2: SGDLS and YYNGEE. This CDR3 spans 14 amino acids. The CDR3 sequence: CASSVPSGGGDLTF. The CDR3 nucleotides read TGTGCCAGCAGCGTACCTAGCGGGGGCGGGGACCTGACTTTC.

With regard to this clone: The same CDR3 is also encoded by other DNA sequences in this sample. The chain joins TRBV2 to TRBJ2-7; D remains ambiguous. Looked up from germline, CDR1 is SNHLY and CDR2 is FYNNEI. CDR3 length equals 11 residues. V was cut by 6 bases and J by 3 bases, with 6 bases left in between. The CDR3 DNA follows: TGTGCCAGCAGCCGTGACTACGAGCAGTACTTC. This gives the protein CASSRDYEQYF.

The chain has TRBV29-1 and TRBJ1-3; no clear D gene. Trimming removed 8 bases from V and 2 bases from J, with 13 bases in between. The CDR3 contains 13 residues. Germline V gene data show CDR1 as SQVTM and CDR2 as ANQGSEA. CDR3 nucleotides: TGCAGCTTCCGTAACTCGGCTGGAAACACCATATATTTT. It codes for CSFRNSAGNTIYF.

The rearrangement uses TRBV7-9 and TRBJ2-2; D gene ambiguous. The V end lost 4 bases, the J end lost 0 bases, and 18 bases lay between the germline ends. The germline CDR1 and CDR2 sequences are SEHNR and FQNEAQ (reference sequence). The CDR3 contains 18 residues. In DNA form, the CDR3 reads TGTGCCAGCAGCTCTCGGGTGGGTGTAGTTTCGAACACCGGGGAGCTGTTTTTT. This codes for CASSSRVGVVSNTGELFF.